Sequencing of this T cell receptor beta chain was carried out in a study of cytotoxic CD8 clonotypes in ibrutinib-treated CLL (dated by TCRdb to the early 2020s). Regarding the study in general: The cohort included around 15 treatment-naive and approximately twelve relapsed/refractory patients; 17 to 18 were IGHV unmutated. Partial responses were observed in roughly 24 patients and complete responses in 2; after a median follow-up of 68 months, remission was maintained in roughly 15 patients and progression was observed in roughly twelve. Response samples were taken after a median of 12 months on treatment, ranging from about 6 to 40 months. An average of 255,043 productive templates and roughly 94,000 productive rearrangements was obtained per sample. Longitudinal samples were obtainable from about 30% of the roughly 90 participants in the trial. Cryopreserved peripheral blood mononuclear cells were obtained before treatment, at response, and at either sustained remission or disease progression. The paper's findings and limits, for the study overall: Public clonotypes were rare and either shrank or stayed stable during treatment, and the rise in clonality at ibrutinib response reflected expansion of private clonotypes. Sustained-remission and progressing patients did not have matched sampling times, and lymph node repertoires were not examined. At baseline, clonality was higher than in age-matched healthy donors and showed a strong correlation with circulating CD8+ T-cell counts. Clonality increased at ibrutinib response, stayed stable in sustained remission, and fell back toward baseline at progression.

For TCR beta library preparation, approximately 1.8 micrograms of genomic DNA was extracted from cryopreserved PBMCs. Longitudinal blood samples from CLL patients on ibrutinib monotherapy were analyzed using high-throughput TCR beta sequencing. The patients took part in an open-label, single-center phase 2 trial of ibrutinib monotherapy. On a MiSeq, deep resolution sequencing aimed for a depth between 1 in 1 million and 1 in 200,000 T cells, with each clonotype covered 10x on average. TCR beta libraries were generated with the immunoSEQ hsTCRB Kit. From the authors' description of their analysis: The data were analyzed with ImmunoSEQ Analyzer and ImmunoSEQ Data Assistant, and V, D and J gene assignments followed IMGT definitions. Clonality, with values ranging from 0 to 1, was calculated as one minus the normalized Shannon entropy of productive rearrangement frequencies. Only overrepresented clonotypes making up at least 0.05% of the repertoire of each patient were included in the public clonotype analysis. Approximately 12 repertoires from age-matched healthy donors, obtained from immuneACCESS, served as clonality controls. TCRdb limited this immuneACCESS table to in-frame rearrangements with V and J called. A share of clones is missing; checked studies link under half to unresolved V genes, and the rest is unexplained. The V and J calls and clone size come from that table; D and trimming were worked out from the DNA. This sample has about 20,000 clones in its table, and approximately 74% of those were observed once. The top ten hold about 26% of the sample.

To note about this clone: Its antigen is still unknown. Base qualities are missing; no much larger clone stands one base away.

Sequenced here: PBMCs, sampled before ibrutinib treatment. The TCR was taken from a human donor with chronic lymphocytic leukemia.

Here is the DNA: TGCGCCAGCAGCTTATGGACAGGGGGGTACAATGAGCAGTTCTTC. Its amino acids are CASSLWTGGYNEQFF. The chain uses TRBV5-1 and TRBJ2-1, with 10 central nucleotides matching TRBD1. V trim: 2 bases; J trim: 4 bases; unmatched bases: 3. The cysteine opens and the phenylalanine closes a CDR3 of 15 amino acids. The retained sequence is limited to the CDR3, 45 bases, with the frame set at the first base. In the germline V gene, CDR1 corresponds to SGHRS and CDR2 to YFSETQ.